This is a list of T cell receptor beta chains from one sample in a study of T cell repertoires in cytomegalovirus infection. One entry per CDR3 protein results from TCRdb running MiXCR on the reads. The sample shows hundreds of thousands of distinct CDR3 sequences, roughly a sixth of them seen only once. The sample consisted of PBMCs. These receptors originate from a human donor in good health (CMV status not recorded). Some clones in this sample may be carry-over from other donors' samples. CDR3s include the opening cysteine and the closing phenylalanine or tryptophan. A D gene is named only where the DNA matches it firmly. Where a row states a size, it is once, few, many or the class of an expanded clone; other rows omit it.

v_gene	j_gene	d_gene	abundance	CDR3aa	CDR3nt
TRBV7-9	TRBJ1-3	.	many	CASSFDSPSSGNTIYF	TGTGCCAGCAGCTTCGATTCACCGAGCTCTGGAAACACCATATATTTT
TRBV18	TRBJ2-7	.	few	CASSAPGHNYEQYF	TGTGCCAGCTCAGCCCCGGGACACAACTACGAGCAGTACTTC
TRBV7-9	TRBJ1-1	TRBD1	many	CASSLDRGPVGTEAFF	TGTGCCAGCAGCTTAGACAGGGGGCCGGTGGGCACTGAAGCTTTCTTT
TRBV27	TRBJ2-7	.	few	CASSFSGPYEQYF	TGTGCCAGCAGCTTCTCTGGGCCCTACGAGCAGTACTTC
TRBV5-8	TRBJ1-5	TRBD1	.	CASRTTGIQPQHF	TGTGCCAGCAGGACGACAGGGATCCAGCCCCAGCATTTT
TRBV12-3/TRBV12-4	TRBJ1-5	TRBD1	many	CASSRGDRGQPQHF	TGTGCCAGCAGTAGGGGAGACAGGGGCCAGCCCCAGCATTTT
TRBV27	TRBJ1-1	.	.	CASSARTAEAFF	TGTGCCAGCAGTGCCCGGACAGCTGAAGCTTTCTTT
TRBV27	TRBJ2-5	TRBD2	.	CATSLAGAQETQYF	TGTGCCACCTCCCTAGCGGGGGCCCAAGAGACCCAGTACTTC
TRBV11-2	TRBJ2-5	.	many	CASSPLLGAKETQYF	TGTGCCAGCAGCCCCTTGTTGGGAGCTAAAGAGACCCAGTACTTC
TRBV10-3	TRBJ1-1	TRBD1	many	CASEKGRDSTEAFF	TGTGCCTCCGAGAAGGGGAGGGACAGCACTGAAGCTTTCTTT
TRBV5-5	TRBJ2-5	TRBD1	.	CASSLMTGQRQETQYF	TGTGCCAGCAGCTTGATGACGGGACAGCGACAAGAGACCCAGTACTTC
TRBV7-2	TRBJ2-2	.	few	CASSLAPAVTGELFF	TGTGCCAGCAGCTTAGCCCCGGCGGTCACCGGGGAGCTGTTTTTT
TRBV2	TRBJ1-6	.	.	CASGGDATIHSPLHF	TGTGCCAGCGGGGGTGACGCTACTATTCATTCACCCCTCCACTTT
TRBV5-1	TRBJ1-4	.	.	CASSMSEANNEKLFF	TGCGCCAGCAGCATGTCGGAGGCCAATAATGAAAAACTGTTTTTT
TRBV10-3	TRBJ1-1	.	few	CAISDSSYTEAFF	TGTGCCATCAGTGACAGTTCCTACACTGAAGCTTTCTTT
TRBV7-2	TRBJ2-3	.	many	CASREGTTQYF	TGTGCCAGCAGGGAGGGGACTACGCAGTATTTT
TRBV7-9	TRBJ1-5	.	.	CASSLVFGQGSEAQHF	TGTGCCAGCAGCTTAGTGTTCGGGCAGGGAAGTGAGGCCCAGCATTTT
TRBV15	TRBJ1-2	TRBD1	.	CATSSRDRGLLQDGYTF	TGTGCCACCAGCTCCCGGGACAGGGGGCTACTTCAGGATGGCTACACCTTC
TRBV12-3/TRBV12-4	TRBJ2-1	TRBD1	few	CAREQGASYNEQFF	TGTGCCAGGGAACAGGGGGCCTCCTACAATGAGCAGTTCTTC
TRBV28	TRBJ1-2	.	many	CASSLLVFRGYTF	TGTGCCAGCAGTTTACTTGTGTTTCGGGGCTACACCTTC
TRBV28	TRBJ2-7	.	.	CASSSYQRGYEQYF	TGTGCCAGCAGTTCCTACCAGAGAGGCTACGAGCAGTACTTC
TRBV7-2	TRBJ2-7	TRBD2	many	CASSFSGGAYEQYF	TGTGCCAGCAGCTTTAGCGGGGGGGCCTACGAGCAGTACTTC
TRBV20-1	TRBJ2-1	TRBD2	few	CSARAPSGAYNEQFF	TGCAGTGCTAGAGCCCCCAGCGGGGCCTACAATGAGCAGTTCTTC
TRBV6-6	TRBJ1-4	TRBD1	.	CASSWTGRHEKLFF	TGTGCCAGCAGCTGGACAGGGAGGCATGAAAAACTGTTTTTT